The next 30 T cell receptor beta chains were all read from a single sample in a study of long-term antiretroviral therapy in people with HIV. Survey level was the resolution at which the v3.0 immunoSEQ assay ran. Profiled with immunoSEQ multiplex PCR; TCRdb holds only in-frame clones, not every one. The sample yields more than 25,000 clones, over 85% seen once. Sequences were derived from unsorted PBMCs, sampled 1.8 years after starting antiretroviral therapy. The receptors were sampled from a woman aged 18-35 years with HIV.

The chain joins TRBV28 to TRBJ1-1; a possible D gene is TRBD1 (5 bases). CDR1 and CDR2 from the germline V gene are MDHEN and SYDVKM. The CDR3 is made up of 12 amino acids. The V gene lost 2 bases and the J gene lost 13 bases, with 14 bases spanning the gap. CDR3: CASSLGPGVGFF. The CDR3 DNA reads TGTGCCAGCAGTTTAGGTCCGGGGGTTGGTTTCTTT.

This chain uses TRBV7-2 with TRBJ2-3; TRBD2 aligns across 10 bases. The V gene end was trimmed by 5 bases and the J gene end by 4 bases; junction bases not matched to a gene: 6. Germline assignment: CDR1 SGHTA and CDR2 FQGNSA. This CDR3 spans 15 amino acids. CDR3 nucleotides: TGTGCCAGCAGCACCAGGACTAGCGGTGCAGATACGCAGTATTTT. Its translation: CASSTRTSGADTQYF.

The chain employs TRBV4-3 and TRBJ2-7; 10 bases are a match to TRBD2. The J segment lost 7 bases and the V segment lost 1 base, leaving 7 bases of the junction unmatched. The CDR3 runs 15 residues. Germline V CDR1 and CDR2: LGHNA, YSLEER. CDR3 coding DNA: TGCGCCAGCAGCCAAGGGGTAGCGGGGGGCTGGGAGCAGTACTTC. Amino acid sequence: CASSQGVAGGWEQYF.

The rearrangement joins TRBV19 to TRBJ2-1, with unresolved D. Trimming shortened V by 7 bases and J by 0 bases, and 10 bases separated the two germline ends. From germline, CDR1 is LNHDA and CDR2 SQIVND (reference sequence). The CDR3 contains 14 residues. Here the CDR3 DNA reads TGTGCCAGTAAAATTTATAGCTCCTACAATGAGCAGTTCTTC. This encodes CASKIYSSYNEQFF.

The rearrangement joins TRBV6-5 to TRBJ1-1, with D uncertain. The length of the CDR3 is 11 residues. Trimming stripped 6 bases from V and 7 bases from J, with 9 bases between. CDR1 is MNHEY and CDR2 is SVGAGI in the germline V gene. Written as DNA, the CDR3 is TGTGCCAGCAGCTCCGGCTTTGAAGCTTTCTTT. Its protein product is CASSSGFEAFF.

The rearrangement links TRBV5-1 to TRBJ2-1; 8 nucleotides match TRBD2. CDR1 and CDR2 (germline): SGHRS, YFSETQ. With 2 bases clipped from V and 6 bases from J, the junction kept 10 bases outside the gene matches. This CDR3 spans 16 amino acids. The CDR3 region is CASSFGRAVGGNEQFF. In nucleotides, the CDR3 is TGCGCCAGCAGCTTCGGGAGGGCCGTAGGGGGCAATGAGCAGTTCTTC.

The V call is TRBV9, the J call TRBJ2-5; 8 nucleotides align to TRBD2. Trimming took 2 bases from V and 10 from J; bases not matched to a gene: 7. There are 13 residues in the CDR3. Germline lookup yields CDR1 SGDLS and CDR2 YYNGEE. CDR3 DNA: TGTGCCAGCAGCGTTGCCGGGGGGGAGGACCAGTACTTC. Residues: CASSVAGGEDQYF.

This clone came up once. V usage is TRBV5-1 and J usage is TRBJ2-3; D not resolved. The CDR3 is 11 residues long. The germline V gene encodes CDR1 SGHRS and CDR2 YFSETQ. Trimming stripped 4 bases from V and 1 base from J, with 1 base between. In DNA form, the CDR3 reads TGCGCCAGCAGCCGCACAGATACGCAGTATTTT. It codes for CASSRTDTQYF.

V and J are TRBV27 and TRBJ2-7; 7 bases agree with TRBD1. Per germline, CDR1 MNHEY and CDR2 SMNVEV (reference sequence). The V gene end was trimmed by 3 bases and the J gene end by 9 bases; junction bases not matched to a gene: 17. The CDR3 is 16 residues long. The CDR3 DNA reads as TGTGCCAGCAGTTTCACCGCGACAGGGAGATCAGCTCCGCAGTACTTC. Its protein product is CASSFTATGRSAPQYF.

The genes are TRBV27 and TRBJ1-4, with D possibly TRBD1 on 5 matching bases. Germline CDR1 MNHEY, CDR2 SMNVEV (reference sequence). This CDR3 has 15 residues. Trimming removed 3 bases from V and 8 bases from J, with 16 bases in between. CDR3 loop: CASSFRQPLLEKLFF. DNA for the CDR3: TGTGCCAGCAGTTTTCGACAGCCTTTATTGGAAAAACTGTTTTTT.

The chain recombines TRBV19 with TRBJ1-2, with a weak D call TRBD1 (5 bases). Trimming stripped 4 bases from V and 8 bases from J, with 14 bases between. From germline, CDR1 is LNHDA and CDR2 SQIVND (reference sequence). This CDR3 is built from 13 residues. CDR3 region: CASSTGSGEGYTF. CDR3 DNA: TGTGCCAGTAGTACAGGGTCGGGAGAGGGCTACACCTTC.

CDR3 protein: CASSIKRETYEQYF. CDR3 sequence (DNA): TGTGCCAGCAGTATAAAGCGGGAAACCTACGAGCAGTACTTC. This chain uses TRBV2 with TRBJ2-7, with TRBD2 matching 7 bases. The V and J ends lost 5 bases and 2 bases, in that order; junction bases with no gene match: 6. The CDR3 sequence is 14 residues long. CDR1 SNHLY and CDR2 FYNNEI come from the germline V gene.

The chain carries TRBV5-1 and TRBJ1-4; a weak D match, TRBD1 (5 bases). The CDR3 has 15 residues. Trimming took off 5 bases at V and 6 bases at J, with 17 bases between the two ends. The V gene's germline CDR1 is SGHRS and CDR2 YFSETQ. CDR3 region: CASSPTSGTDEKLFF. Here the CDR3 DNA reads TGCGCCAGCAGTCCTACGTCCGGGACGGATGAAAAACTGTTTTTT. Looking up the rest from reference TRBV5-1 and TRBJ1-4 gives the full variable domain: KAGVTQTPRYLIKTRGQQVTLSCSPISGHRSVSWYQQTPGQGLQFLFEYFSETQRNKGNFPGRFSGRQFSNSRSEMNVSTLELGDSALYLCASSPTSGTDEKLFFGSGTQLSVL.

This clone was detected a few times. The same CDR3 also results from other DNA sequences found in this sample. In DNA, the CDR3 is TGTGCCAGCAGTGACCCGGGAGTAACCCCAGATACGCAGTATTTT. Protein: CASSDPGVTPDTQYF. V and J are TRBV6-6 and TRBJ2-3; tentative D call: TRBD2 (6 bases). Germline values: CDR1 MNHNY, CDR2 SVGAGI (reference sequence). With 5 bases removed from V and 4 bases from J, the gap between germline ends came to 16 bases. This CDR3 region has 15 residues.

V and J are TRBV7-6 and TRBJ2-1, with 8 bases matching TRBD2. Germline V gene sequence: CDR1 SGHVS, CDR2 FNYEAQ. J lost 8 bases, V lost 7 bases, and 16 bases had no gene match. The CDR3 loop spans 16 amino acids. CDR3 nucleotide sequence: TGTGCCAGCACCAAAATAGCGGGAACGAGGGCCGATGAGCAGTTCTTC. It translates to CASTKIAGTRADEQFF.

The chain carries TRBV5-5 and TRBJ2-1; D gene ambiguous. Trimming pared 5 bases from V and 0 bases from J, leaving 12 bases between. In germline, CDR1 is SGHKS, CDR2 YYEKEE (reference sequence). CDR3 length: 15 amino acids. The CDR3: CASSLSESSYNEQFF. In DNA, the CDR3 is TGTGCCAGCAGTTTAAGCGAGAGCTCCTACAATGAGCAGTTCTTC.

The rearrangement links TRBV21-1 to TRBJ2-7; the table's D gene call, TRBD1, was not cross checked with the DNA. TRBV21-1 is assigned pseudogene status. The CDR3 sequence is 14 residues long. The CDR3 loop reads CASIIPGQGCEQYF. The CDR3 DNA is TGTGCCAGCATCATACCGGGACAGGGGTGCGAGCAGTACTTC.

The genes are TRBV2 and TRBJ2-7; the D is unclear. The length of the CDR3 is 12 residues. The V and J ends lost 11 bases and 0 bases respectively, with 11 bases between them. Per germline, CDR1 SNHLY and CDR2 FYNNEI. CDR3 amino acids: CAPRLNSYEQYF. Here the CDR3 DNA reads TGTGCCCCCAGACTGAACTCCTACGAGCAGTACTTC.

In nucleotides, the CDR3 is TGTGCCATCAGTGAAGGAGGACAGGGGGCTTTCTTT. It specifies CAISEGGQGAFF. The J gene is TRBJ1-1, the V gene TRBV10-3; TRBD1 matches at 9 bases. Germline CDR1 and CDR2: ENHRY and SYGVKD. The CDR3 has 12 residues. After removal of 3 bases from V and 11 bases from J, the junction contained 4 bases not matched to a gene.

The chain employs TRBV9 and TRBJ2-7; 10 positions agree with TRBD1. The CDR3 loop spans 15 amino acids. Per germline, CDR1 SGDLS and CDR2 YYNGEE. The J segment lost 5 bases and the V segment lost 0 bases, leaving 5 bases of the junction unmatched. As DNA, the CDR3 is TGTGCCAGCAGCGTAGGGGACAGGGGCCCTGACGAGCAGTACTTC. This encodes CASSVGDRGPDEQYF.

The genes are TRBV19 and TRBJ2-3; perhaps TRBD2 as D (6 bases). The CDR3 runs to 14 residues. The germline V gene encodes CDR1 LNHDA and CDR2 SQIVND (reference sequence). V was pared by 7 bases and J by 3 bases, with 14 bases between. The CDR3 region has the DNA TGTGCCAGTACCCGTTATAGCGGAACAGATACGCAGTATTTT. Protein: CASTRYSGTDTQYF.

The chain combines TRBV27 with TRBJ2-7; TRBD2 agrees at 7 bases. The germline CDR1 and CDR2 sequences are MNHEY and SMNVEV (reference sequence). The CDR3 is made up of 16 amino acids. V was pared by 8 bases and J by 3 bases, with 16 bases of the junction left unmatched. CDR3 nucleotides: TGTGCCAGCCGTTCCAGGTGGGGGGGAGTGATCTACGAGCAGTACTTC. Translation: CASRSRWGGVIYEQYF.

The genes are TRBV9 and TRBJ1-1, with D possibly being TRBD1 (5 bases). Trimming cost V 0 bases and J 4 bases, with 13 bases left between them. CDR3 length: 15 residues. Germline V gene sequence: CDR1 SGDLS, CDR2 YYNGEE. The CDR3 coding sequence is TGTGCCAGCAGCGTAGGGCGGGGGTCGAGCACTGAAGCTTTCTTT. Residues: CASSVGRGSSTEAFF.

The rearrangement links TRBV6-4 to TRBJ2-7, with D possibly being TRBD2 (6 bases). The ends were cut back, 0 bases at V and 11 bases at J, with 14 bases in the middle. CDR1 and CDR2 (germline): MRHNA, SNTAGT. The CDR3 contains 13 residues. This CDR3 is CASSDSEGNPKYF. CDR3 coding DNA: TGTGCCAGCAGTGACTCGGAGGGCAACCCAAAGTACTTC.

This clone was recorded only once. The chain is built from TRBV4-2 and TRBJ2-1; 7 nucleotides line up with TRBD2. The germline CDR1 and CDR2 sequences are LGHNA and YNFKEQ. The CDR3 consists of 18 residues. Losses at the gene ends were 0 bases for V and 0 bases for J; bases not matched to a gene: 8. The CDR3 loop reads CASSQEGGSGASYNEQFF. CDR3 DNA: TGTGCCAGCAGCCAAGAAGGAGGGAGCGGGGCCTCCTACAATGAGCAGTTCTTC.

This chain joins TRBV4-2 and TRBJ1-4, with D maybe TRBD1 (5 bases). CDR3 length: 13 amino acids. Trimming took off 2 bases at V and 7 bases at J, with 8 bases between the two ends. Per the germline V gene, CDR1 is LGHNA and CDR2 is YNFKEQ. CDR3 amino acids: CASSQSGREKLFF. Here the CDR3 DNA reads TGTGCCAGCAGCCAATCGGGACGTGAAAAACTGTTTTTT.

This rearrangement joins TRBV7-2 to TRBJ2-2; TRBD2 might be the D (6 bases). There are 14 residues in the CDR3. V lost 5 bases and J lost 7, with 14 bases in between. Per the germline V gene, CDR1 is SGHTA and CDR2 is FQGNSA. The CDR3 nucleotides are TGTGCCAGCAGCCCGTGGGGGGATCGCGGGGAGCTGTTTTTT. It is translated as CASSPWGDRGELFF.

The CDR3 nucleotides are TGTGCCAGCAGCTTGGGGGCCCCTTTGAACCTGAGGGAGACCCAGTACTTC. This gives the protein CASSLGAPLNLRETQYF. The chain recombines TRBV5-4 with TRBJ2-5; no reliable D call. CDR1 is SGHNT, CDR2 YYREEE, per germline (reference sequence). The CDR3 extends over 17 amino acids. The ends were cut back, 0 bases at V and 5 bases at J, with 20 bases in the middle.

This clone was observed once. This CDR3 fails to terminate in the conserved phenylalanine or tryptophan, so it likely reflects a read error. The chain links TRBV10-3 to TRBJ1-2; 8 positions agree with TRBD1. The germline V gene encodes CDR1 ENHRY and CDR2 SYGVKD. There are 15 residues in the CDR3. Losses at the gene ends were 5 bases for V and 8 bases for J; bases not matched to a gene: 13. The CDR3 nucleotides read TGTGCCATCAGTTACCCAGGACAGGGAAAGGAGGGCTACACCCTC. Residues: CAISYPGQGKEGYTL.

In DNA, the CDR3 is TGTGCCAGCAGCTATAGTGGCTGTTACGAGCAGTACTTC. It encodes CASSYSGCYEQYF. This chain connects TRBV21-1 to TRBJ2-7. TRBV21-1 is tagged as a pseudogene. This CDR3 is built from 13 residues.